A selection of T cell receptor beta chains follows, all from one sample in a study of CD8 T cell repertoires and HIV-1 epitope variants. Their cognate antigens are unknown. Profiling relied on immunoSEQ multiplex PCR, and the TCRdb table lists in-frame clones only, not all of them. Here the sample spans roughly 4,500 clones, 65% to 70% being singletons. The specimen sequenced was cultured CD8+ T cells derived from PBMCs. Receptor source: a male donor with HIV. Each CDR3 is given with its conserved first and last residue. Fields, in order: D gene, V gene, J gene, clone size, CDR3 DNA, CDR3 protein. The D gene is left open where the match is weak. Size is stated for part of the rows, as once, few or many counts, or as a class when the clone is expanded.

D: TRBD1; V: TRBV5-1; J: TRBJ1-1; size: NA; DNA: TGCGCCAGCAGCTACACAGGGACAGCTGAAGCTTTCTTT; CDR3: CASSYTGTAEAFF
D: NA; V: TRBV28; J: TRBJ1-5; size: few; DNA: TGTGCCAGCAGCCTAGTTGAGGGTTACCAGCATTTT; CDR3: CASSLVEGYQHF
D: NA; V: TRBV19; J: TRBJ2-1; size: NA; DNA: TGTGCCAGTAGTATCGACAGTTACAATGAGCAGTTCTTC; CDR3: CASSIDSYNEQFF
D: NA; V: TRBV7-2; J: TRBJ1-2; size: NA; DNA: TGTGCCAGCAGCCCGTTAGGGGCGGGGGCCCTCTATGGCTACACCTTC; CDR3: CASSPLGAGALYGYTF
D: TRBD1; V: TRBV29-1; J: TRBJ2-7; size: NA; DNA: TGCAGCGTTATCCTTCTGACAGGGGAGAACGAGCAGTACTTC; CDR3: CSVILLTGENEQYF
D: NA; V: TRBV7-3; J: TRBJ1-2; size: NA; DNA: TGTGCCAGCAGCCCCGACCCTTTTAGCGGCTACACCTTC; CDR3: CASSPDPFSGYTF
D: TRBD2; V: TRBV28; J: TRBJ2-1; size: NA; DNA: TGTGCCAGCAGTCTGATAGCGGGGTCGGGAAATGAGCAGTTCTTC; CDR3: CASSLIAGSGNEQFF
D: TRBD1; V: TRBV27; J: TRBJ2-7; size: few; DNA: TGTGCCAGCAGCCCCACAGGGGCCAGAACCTACGAGCAGTACTTC; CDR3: CASSPTGARTYEQYF
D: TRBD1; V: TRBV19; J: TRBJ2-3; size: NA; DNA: TGTGCCAGTAGTATAGAAGAGACAGGGGGGTTCGCCGATACGCAGTATTTT; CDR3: CASSIEETGGFADTQYF
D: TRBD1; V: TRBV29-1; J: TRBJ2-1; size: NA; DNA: TGCAGCGTTGCTGTTTCCAGGGGGCTGTCAAGCAATAAGCAGTTCTTC; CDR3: CSVAVSRGLSSNKQFF
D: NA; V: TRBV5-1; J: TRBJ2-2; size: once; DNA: TGCGCCAGCAGCTTGGGGGGAAGTAACGCTGGGGAGCTGTTTTTT; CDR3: CASSLGGSNAGELFF
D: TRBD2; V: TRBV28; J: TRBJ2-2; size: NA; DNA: TGTGCCAGCAGCTTACGAGCGGGAGTCGTCAGGGGCGGGGAGCTGTTTTTT; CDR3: CASSLRAGVVRGGELFF
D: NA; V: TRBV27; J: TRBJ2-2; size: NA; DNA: TGTGCCAGCAGTTTATTCTCGGGCGGGGTCAACACCGGGGAGCTGTTTTTT; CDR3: CASSLFSGGVNTGELFF
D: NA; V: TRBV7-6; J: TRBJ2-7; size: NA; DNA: TGTGCCAGCAGCTTAGAGGCAGACTCCTACTACGAGCAGTACTTC; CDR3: CASSLEADSYYEQYF
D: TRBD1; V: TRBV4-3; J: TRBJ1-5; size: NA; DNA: TGCGCCAGCAGCCAAGAAACAAACCCGGGACAGGGAGTTAGTAGTAATCAGCCCCAGCATTTT; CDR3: CASSQETNPGQGVSSNQPQHF
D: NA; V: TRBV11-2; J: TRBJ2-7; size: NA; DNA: TGTGCCAGCAGCTTAGCTGTCTCACTCTACGAGCAGTACTTC; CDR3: CASSLAVSLYEQYF
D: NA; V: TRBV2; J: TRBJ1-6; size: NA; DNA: TGTGCCAGCAGTACCGTCCCGGGTAGTGGTTCACCCCTCCACTTT; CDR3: CASSTVPGSGSPLHF
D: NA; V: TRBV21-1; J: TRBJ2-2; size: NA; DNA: TGTGCCAGCAGCAAAAGCGGGGAGCTGTTTTTT; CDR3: CASSKSGELFF
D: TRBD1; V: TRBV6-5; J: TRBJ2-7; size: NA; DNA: TGTGCCAGCAGTTACCGGACAGGCTCCTACGAGCAGTACTTC; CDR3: CASSYRTGSYEQYF
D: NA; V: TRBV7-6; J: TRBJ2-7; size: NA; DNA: TGTGCCAGCAGCCGGGAAAGATTCTACGAGCAGTACTTC; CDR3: CASSRERFYEQYF
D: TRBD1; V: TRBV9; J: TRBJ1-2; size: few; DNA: TGTGCCAGCAGCGACGACAGGGAGCACTATGGCTACACCTTC; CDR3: CASSDDREHYGYTF
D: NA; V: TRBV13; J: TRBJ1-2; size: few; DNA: TGTGCCAGCAGCTCCCGGGGGCGAGATGGCTACACCTTC; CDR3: CASSSRGRDGYTF
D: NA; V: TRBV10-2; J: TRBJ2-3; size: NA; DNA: TGCGCCAGCAGTGACGGGAATAGCGAGAGCTTCACAGATACGCAGTATTTT; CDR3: CASSDGNSESFTDTQYF
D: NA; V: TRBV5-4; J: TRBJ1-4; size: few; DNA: TGTGCCAGCAGCCCGGGGGACGGGGGTAATGAAAAACTGTTTTTT; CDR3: CASSPGDGGNEKLFF
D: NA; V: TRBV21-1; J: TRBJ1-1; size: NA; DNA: TGTGCCAGCAGCAAACATCAGGGGAACACTGAAGCTTTCTTT; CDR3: CASSKHQGNTEAFF
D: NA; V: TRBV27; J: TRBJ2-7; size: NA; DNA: TGTGCCAGCAGTCAGGGGCCAATTGGCTACGAGCAGTACTTC; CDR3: CASSQGPIGYEQYF
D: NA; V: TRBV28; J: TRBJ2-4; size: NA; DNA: TGTGCCAGCAGTTCCGGGACCCCTGATGTGGGCATTCAGTACTTC; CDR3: CASSSGTPDVGIQYF
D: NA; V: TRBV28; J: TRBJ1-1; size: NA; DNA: TGTGCCAGCACACTCGCGGCGAGTTCGGACACTGAAGCTTTCTTT; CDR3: CASTLAASSDTEAFF
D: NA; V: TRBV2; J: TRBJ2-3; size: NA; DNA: TGTGCCAGCAGTGAAGGGGCTAGCGTGACAGATACGCAGTATTTT; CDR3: CASSEGASVTDTQYF
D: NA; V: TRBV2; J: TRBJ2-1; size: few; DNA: TGTGCCAGCAGTCATAGCGTCAGCTCCTACAATGAGCAGTTCTTC; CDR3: CASSHSVSSYNEQFF
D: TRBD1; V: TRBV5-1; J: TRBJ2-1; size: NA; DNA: TGCGCCAGCACCCTTGGGACAGGGGAACACAATGAGCAGTTCTTC; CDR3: CASTLGTGEHNEQFF
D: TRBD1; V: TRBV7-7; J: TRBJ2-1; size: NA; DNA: TGTGCCAGCAGCTTAGAAACGGTCACAGGGGGTCGATACAATGAGCAGTTCTTC; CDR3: CASSLETVTGGRYNEQFF
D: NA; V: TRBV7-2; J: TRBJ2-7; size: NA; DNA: TGTGCCAGCAGCCCTACAGGCGGGCGGGACGAGCAGTACTTC; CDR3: CASSPTGGRDEQYF
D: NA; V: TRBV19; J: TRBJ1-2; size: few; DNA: TGTGCCAGTAGTATAGATCATCGGGGGGGCTACACCTTC; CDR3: CASSIDHRGGYTF
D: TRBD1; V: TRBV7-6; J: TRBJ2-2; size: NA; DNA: TGTGCCAGCAGCCCTACAGGGGGCCTCGGGGAGCTGTTTTTT; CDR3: CASSPTGGLGELFF
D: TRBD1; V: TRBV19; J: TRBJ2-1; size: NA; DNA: TGTGCCAGTGGGAATTCCGGGACAGGAGGGGAACATGAGCAGTTCTTC; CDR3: CASGNSGTGGEHEQFF
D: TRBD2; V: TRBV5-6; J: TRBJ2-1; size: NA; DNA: TGTGCCAGCAGCACCGGGACTAGGTCCTACAATGAGCAGTTCTTC; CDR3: CASSTGTRSYNEQFF
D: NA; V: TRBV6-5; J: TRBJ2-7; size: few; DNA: TGTGCCAGCAGTTACTCTGGCGGGTCCTACGAGCAGTACTTC; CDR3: CASSYSGGSYEQYF
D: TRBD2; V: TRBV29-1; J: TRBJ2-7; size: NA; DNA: TGCAGCGTTGTCTACAGCGGGAGCTCCTACGAGCAGTACTTC; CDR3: CSVVYSGSSYEQYF
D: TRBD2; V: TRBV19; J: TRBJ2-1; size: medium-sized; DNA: TGTGCCAGTAGTATACAGCCGGGACTAGCGGGAGATTTCTTAGATGAGCAGTTCTTC; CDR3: CASSIQPGLAGDFLDEQFF
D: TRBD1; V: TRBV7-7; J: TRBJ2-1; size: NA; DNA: TGTGCTAGCAGCCCGGGACAGCTCTCCTACAATGAGCAGTTCTTC; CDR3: CASSPGQLSYNEQFF
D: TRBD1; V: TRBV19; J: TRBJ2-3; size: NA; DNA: TGTGCCAGTAGGTCGGCAGGGGGTCCCACAGATACGCAGTATTTT; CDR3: CASRSAGGPTDTQYF
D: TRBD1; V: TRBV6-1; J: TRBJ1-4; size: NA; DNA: TGTGCCAGCAGTCGACCGAGGACAGGGGATGAAAAACTGTTTTTT; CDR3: CASSRPRTGDEKLFF
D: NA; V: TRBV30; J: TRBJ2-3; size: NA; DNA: TGTGCCTGGAGTGCGTTAGGGGGGGATACGCAGTATTTT; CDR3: CAWSALGGDTQYF
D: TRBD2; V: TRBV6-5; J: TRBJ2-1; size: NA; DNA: TGTGCCAGCAGTTACTCGCCTAGCGGGGGACACAATGAGCAGTTCTTC; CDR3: CASSYSPSGGHNEQFF
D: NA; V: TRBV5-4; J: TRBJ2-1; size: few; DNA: TGTGCCAGCAGCTCCTGGTGGAATGAGCAGTTCTTC; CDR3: CASSSWWNEQFF
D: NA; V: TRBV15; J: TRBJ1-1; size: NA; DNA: TGTGCCACCAGCAGAGACCGGGGTTTAAACACTGAAGCTTTCTTT; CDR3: CATSRDRGLNTEAFF
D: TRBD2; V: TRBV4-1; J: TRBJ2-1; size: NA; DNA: TGCGCCAGCCGACCCTCACTAGCGGGAGGGACGAATGAGCAGTTCTTC; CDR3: CASRPSLAGGTNEQFF
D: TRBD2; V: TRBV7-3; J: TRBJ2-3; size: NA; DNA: TGTGCCAGCAGCTTACTAGCGGGCGCAGATACGCAGTATTTT; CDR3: CASSLLAGADTQYF
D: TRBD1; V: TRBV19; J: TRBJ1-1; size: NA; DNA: TGTGCCAGTAGTATCGGCAGGGGGGACACTGAAGCTTTCTTT; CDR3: CASSIGRGDTEAFF
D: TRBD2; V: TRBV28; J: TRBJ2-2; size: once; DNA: TGTGCCAGCAGCTATCCTCTCGTGCGGGAGGGGAACACCGGGGAGCTGTTTTTT; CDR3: CASSYPLVREGNTGELFF
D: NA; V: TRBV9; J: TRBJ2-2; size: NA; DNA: TGTGCCAGCGGCCAAGACACCGGGGAGCTGTTTTTT; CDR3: CASGQDTGELFF
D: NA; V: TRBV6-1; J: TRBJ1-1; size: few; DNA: TGTGCCAGCAGGAAATCACAGGGAGTCACTGAAGCTTTCTTT; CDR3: CASRKSQGVTEAFF
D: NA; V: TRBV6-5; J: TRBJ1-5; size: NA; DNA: TGTGCCAGCAGTTACACCGTAACTGATCAGCCCCAGCATTTT; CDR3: CASSYTVTDQPQHF
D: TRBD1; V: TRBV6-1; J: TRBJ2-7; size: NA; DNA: TGTGCCAGCAGTGAAGCCCCGGGACAGGGTTACGAGCAGTACTTC; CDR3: CASSEAPGQGYEQYF